This T cell receptor (beta chain) emerged from a study of metastatic and nonmetastatic thyroid tumors. Each patient went into thyroid surgery without having received any treatment. The CDR3 runs to 13 residues. Trimming cost V 6 bases and J 5 bases, with 13 bases left between them. The germline CDR1 and CDR2 sequences are MNHNS and SASEGT. The table lists this clone with many counts. This same CDR3 is encoded by further DNA sequences in the sample. Original methodology: In papillary thyroid cancer, a distant-metastasis classifier was built using CDR3 differences across clinicopathological groups. MiXCR was used by TCRdb to re-call the PCR reads. TCRdb, rather than the study authors, made the V and J calls. Counted here are about 53,000 clones, roughly 20% occurring once; the ten biggest clones make up 3.5% to 5%.

This sequence was found in a female donor with papillary thyroid cancer or a benign thyroid nodule (not recorded which). Some clones in this sample may be carry-over from other donors' samples. The rearrangement links TRBV6-1 to TRBJ2-5; D not resolved. The sample consisted of blood. CDR3 DNA: TGTGCCAGCAGAACGCCTATGGGGGAGACCCAGTACTTC. It encodes CASRTPMGETQYF.